One sample yielded the 2 T cell receptor beta chains listed below, sequenced in a study of T cells in Graves' hyperthyroidism and ophthalmopathy. RNA transcripts provided the source from which TCR beta CDR3 regions were amplified. HTBI primers were the set used in a first-round RT-PCR of the TCR CDR3. One entry per CDR3 protein results from TCRdb running MiXCR on the multiplex PCR reads. This sample has hundreds of thousands of distinct CDR3 sequences, with approximately 15% found just once. The sequencing input was blood. The source of these receptors is a woman in her 30s with Graves' hyperthyroidism.

This clonotype was recorded a few times. The rearrangement uses TRBV30 and TRBJ1-2; TRBD1 matches at 7 bases. Germline V CDR1 and CDR2: GTSNPN, SVGIG (reference sequence). J lost 6 bases, V lost 1 base, and 8 bases had no gene match. The CDR3 is 14 amino acids. The CDR3 region has the DNA TGTGCCTGGAGTGAAACAGCAGACAGGGATGGCTACACCTTC. The encoded protein is CAWSETADRDGYTF.

The sample holds many counts of this clonotype. This rearrangement joins TRBV28 to TRBJ1-6; D may be TRBD1 (5 bases). The germline V and J ends were trimmed by 1 base and 10 bases, with 11 bases remaining between them. CDR3 length: 14 amino acids. Germline CDR1 reads MDHEN; CDR2 reads SYDVKM. CDR3 region: CASSLSRVGSPLHF. The CDR3 DNA is TGTGCCAGCAGTTTATCCAGGGTCGGATCACCCCTCCACTTT.